This T cell receptor (beta chain) appears in the sequencing data of a study of early T cells in non-severe SARS-CoV-2 infection. Study context: Unpaired chains resulted from sequencing bulk RNA of unsorted whole blood. The study, taken as a whole, reports: Matching results from VDJdb favored anti-spike CD8 responses, leaving private and CD4 specificities undetected.

Individual cDNA molecules were tagged with unique molecular identifiers. TCRdb analysed the 5' RACE reads with MiXCR anew, one entry per CDR3 protein. This table holds about 57,000 distinct CDR3 sequences, around 13% found once. This clonotype has a handful of counts. As yet, its antigen is unknown. Sequencing used whole blood. This TCR was sampled from an adult who was a healthcare worker with PCR-confirmed SARS-CoV-2 infection or an uninfected control (not recorded which).

The DNA of the CDR3 is TGTGCCAGCAGTGCTAGGACTGGGGCCAACGTCCTGACTTTC. It encodes CASSARTGANVLTF. The rearrangement links TRBV2 to TRBJ2-6; D unclear. Trimming stripped 4 bases from V and 2 bases from J, with 6 bases between. Germline assignment: CDR1 SNHLY and CDR2 FYNNEI. The length of the CDR3 is 14 residues.